This T cell receptor beta chain was documented in a study of a mutant IDH1 vaccine in newly diagnosed glioma. Study-wide background: Therapy received beforehand was radiotherapy, temozolomide, or both, with most patients given both. Study-level findings and limits: Detectable vaccine-induced immune responses arose in almost 95% of patients.

This clone has more than one count but fewer than ten. Antigen specificity is unknown. Documented time point: week 47, end of study. One vaccine dose held 300 ug of mutant IDH1 20-mer peptide and came with topical imiquimod. The method was immunoSEQ multiplex PCR; TCRdb's version includes in-frame clones alone and lacks a portion of them. The sample includes about 62,000 clones, around 83% of them seen just once. The germline CDR1 and CDR2 sequences are SGHDT and YYEEEE. The germline V and J ends were trimmed by 1 base and 1 base, with 8 bases remaining between them. CDR3 length equals 14 residues. The source material was PBMCs, sampled from a glioma patient whose treatment included an IDH1 peptide vaccine. The TCR was taken from a man younger than 40 with glioma. The chain joins TRBV5-6 to TRBJ1-1, with D uncertain. The CDR3 protein is CASSLSPTNTEAFF. CDR3 sequence (DNA): TGTGCCAGCAGCTTGTCCCCAACGAACACTGAAGCTTTCTTT.